This entry is about one TCR beta chain. Its antigen target is currently unknown. No base-level quality is on record; no much larger clone is a single base apart. This specimen comes from a study of blood T cell repertoires in COVID-19 (TCRdb year 2020). About the study as a whole: Collaborator samples came from the United States, Italy and Spain and covered acute and convalescent phases of COVID-19. The repertoires were made available in a free public database intended to serve as a resource for research on the immune response to SARS-CoV-2. Subjects who had been exposed to COVID-19, were actively infected with it, or had recovered from it provided the deeply sampled blood TCRbeta repertoires that made up the dataset. Where HLA class I and class II types were available, the types were taken from metadata supplied by the sample provider, not from assay-based typing. Nearly every sample came with metadata listing a de-identified subject ID, COVID-19 status, age in years and sex. The material from the prospective study consisted of cDNA or gDNA derived from T cells, B-cell-depleted T cells, or PBMCs. Samples came from the ongoing ImmuneRACE study (first 160 participants) plus 1,254 subjects from 6 global collaborators. What the work shows at the level of the full study, not this receptor alone: The quantity of clinical and demographic metadata differed by source and by participant and was supplied without curation.

Including cysteine and phenylalanine, the CDR3 has 13 amino acids. Of all the DNA, just the CDR3 is kept, 39 bases in frame from base 1. The junction carries 13 bases between V and J, which are trimmed by 3 bases and 7 bases respectively. Whole blood was collected in K2EDTA tubes by collaborating institutions according to the institutions' own protocols. Collaborator samples were shipped for TCRbeta analysis as frozen whole blood, isolated PBMCs, or DNA extracted from either sample type. TCRbeta CDR3 regions were amplified from genomic DNA using the immunoSEQ Assay, a bias-controlled multiplex PCR. Under the source paper's analysis protocol: Within the assay, amplification of reference gene primers was used to estimate how many nucleated cells each sample contained. To quantify the absolute abundance of each unique TCRbeta CDR3 rearrangement, sequence reads were collapsed and filtered. Productive Simpson clonality was computed per sample as the square root of Simpson's diversity index over productive rearrangements. The source is immuneACCESS, and TCRdb retained only in-frame sequences with V and J called. Part of the clones is not carried over; for the studies checked, unresolved V genes explain less than half of this, and the remainder is unexplained. Clone size and V and J calls were adopted from that table, with D and trimming inferred from the DNA. This sample comprises 300,000 to 350,000 clones, roughly 87% of them detected only once. Jointly, the top ten make up less than 2.5% of the sample.

Sequences were obtained from peripheral blood. This clonotype originated in a young man with active or convalescent COVID-19. The chain uses TRBV12-3 or TRBV12-4 and TRBJ2-7; TRBD2 is possibly the D segment (5 matching bases). The CDR3: CASSFLPTGEQYF. The sequenced DNA is TGTGCCAGCAGTTTTCTCCCGACGGGGGAGCAGTACTTC.